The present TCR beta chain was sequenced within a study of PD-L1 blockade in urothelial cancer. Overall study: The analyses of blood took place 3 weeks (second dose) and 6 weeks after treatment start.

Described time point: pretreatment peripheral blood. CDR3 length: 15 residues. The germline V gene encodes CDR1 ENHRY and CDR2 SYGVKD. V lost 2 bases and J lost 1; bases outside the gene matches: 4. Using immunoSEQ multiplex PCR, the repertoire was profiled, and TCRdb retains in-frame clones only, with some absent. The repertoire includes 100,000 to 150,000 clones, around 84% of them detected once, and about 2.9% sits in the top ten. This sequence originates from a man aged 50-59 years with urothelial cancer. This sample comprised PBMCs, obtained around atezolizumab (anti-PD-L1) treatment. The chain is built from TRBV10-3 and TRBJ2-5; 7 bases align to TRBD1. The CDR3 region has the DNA TGTGCCATCAGTGAGAGAGGGGGCGGCCAAGAGACCCAGTACTTC. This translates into CAISERGGGQETQYF.